The sequence of this TCR beta chain was determined in a study of graft-versus-host responses after intestinal transplantation. CDR1 and CDR2 (germline): SQVTM, ANQGSEA. The CDR3 is 14 amino acids. V lost 4 bases, J lost 1 base, and 12 bases lay in between. Clones were read by immunoSEQ multiplex PCR, and TCRdb kept only the in-frame ones, dropping some. The sample lists approximately 130,000 clones, around 90% occurring once. As regards this clone: Its antigen is as yet unknown.

General study findings and limits: Recipient marrow harbored GvH clones, some of which surfaced first in ileum or blood.

The source material was unstimulated CD4+ T cells sorted from spleen or lymph node cells, sampled before intestinal transplant. The sequence was collected from a human donor who received an intestinal transplant. The rearrangement links TRBV29-1 to TRBJ2-3, with D hard to call. CDR3 bases: TGCAGCGTTGTTTGGGGTTTGGGCACAGATACGCAGTATTTT. Its translation is CSVVWGLGTDTQYF.